The 22 T cell receptor beta chains below were found in one sample sequenced in a study of CD8+CD57+ T cells in acquired aplastic anemia. Genomic DNA constituted the template upon which TCR beta VDJ and CDR3 profiling was performed. In TCRdb, the reads were re-called with MiXCR into one record per CDR3 protein. The sample comprises 300,000 or so distinct CDR3 sequences, roughly 50% of which are singletons, and less than 10% rests with the top ten. The sample taken for sequencing was sorted CD4+, CD8+, or CD8+CD57+ T cells (not recorded which) from PBMCs. The receptor set was obtained from a human donor with severe aplastic anemia or a healthy control (not recorded which).

This clonotype has ten or more counts. The J gene is TRBJ2-2, the V gene TRBV20-1; D is unclear. The CDR3 loop spans 14 amino acids. Trimming shortened V by 6 bases and J by 1 base, and 12 bases separated the two germline ends. Germline-derived CDR1 and CDR2 are DFQATT and SNEGSKA (reference sequence). The CDR3 protein is CSAPVGRNTGELFF. In nucleotides, the CDR3 is TGCAGTGCGCCAGTCGGCAGGAACACCGGGGAGCTGTTTTTT.

On this clonotype: One end of the junction is discordant with germline, which a read error may explain. The chain links TRBV4-1 to TRBJ1-1; D gene uncertain. The germline V gene has CDR1 MGHRA and CDR2 YSYEKL. The CDR3 covers 16 residues. This CDR3 reads CACSQEGGLTNTEAFF. For the CDR3, the DNA is TGCGCCTGCAGCCAAGAGGGCGGCCTCACGAACACTGAAGCTTTCTTT.

The chain has TRBV7-8 and TRBJ2-5; D possibly corresponds to TRBD1 (5 bases). The CDR3 has 15 amino acids. With 3 bases removed from V and 8 bases from J, the gap between germline ends came to 19 bases. Looked up from germline, CDR1 is SGHVS and CDR2 is FQNEAQ. For the CDR3, the DNA is TGTGCCAGCAGCTTGGACCCCGCCAGGGTAACAACCCAGTACTTC. Amino acids: CASSLDPARVTTQYF. Complete variable domain (other parts from reference TRBV7-8 and TRBJ2-5): GAGVSQSPRYKVAKRGQDVALRCDPISGHVSLFWYQQALGQGPEFLTYFQNEAQLDKSGLPSDRFFAERPEGSVSTLKIQRTQQEDSAVYLCASSLDPARVTTQYFGPGTRLLVL.

This clonotype was observed at least ten times. This sequence joins TRBV5-1 and TRBJ1-1; D uncertain. The V end lost 5 bases, the J end lost 6 bases, and 17 bases lay between the germline ends. The CDR3 covers 14 residues. The germline V gene encodes CDR1 SGHRS and CDR2 YFSETQ. For the CDR3, the DNA is TGCGCCAGCAGATCGGTCCGGGGTCGGGCTGAAGCTTTCTTT. Protein product: CASRSVRGRAEAFF.

This clonotype was counted at least ten times. J is TRBJ1-2 and V is TRBV30; 7 bases agree with TRBD1. There are 14 residues in the CDR3. The V gene's germline CDR1 is GTSNPN and CDR2 SVGIG (reference sequence). J lost 7 bases, V lost 0 bases, and 8 bases had no gene match. The CDR3 sequence: CAWSVLDRKGGYTF. The CDR3 DNA follows: TGTGCCTGGAGTGTACTGGACAGGAAGGGTGGCTACACCTTC.

With regard to this clonotype: The junction does not match germline at one end; this may be a read error. This rearrangement joins TRBV7-6 to TRBJ1-6; 7 bases match TRBD1. CDR3 length: 16 amino acids. CDR1 and CDR2 from the germline V gene are SGHVS and FNYEAQ. The CDR3 nucleotides are TGTGCCAGCAACTTAGGGAGGGGGCACCACAATTCACCCCTCCACTTT. Amino acid sequence: CASNLGRGHHNSPLHF.

This clonotype has at least ten counts. The chain combines TRBV5-1 with TRBJ1-1, with no clear D. V was clipped by 0 bases and J by 1 base, with 4 bases between them. This CDR3 region has 13 residues. Germline V gene sequence: CDR1 SGHRS, CDR2 YFSETQ. CDR3 sequence reads: CASSLGKNTEAFF. The CDR3 region has the DNA TGCGCCAGCAGCTTGGGGAAGAACACTGAAGCTTTCTTT.

CDR3 bases: TGCAGCGTGCCAGGGACAGGGGTTGGCTACACCTTC. Encoded protein: CSVPGTGVGYTF. The rearrangement uses TRBV29-1 and TRBJ1-2, with 10 bases lining up with TRBD1. The CDR3 has 12 amino acids. Germline loops: CDR1 SQVTM, CDR2 ANQGSEA. J was trimmed by 7 bases and V by 6 bases; bases with no gene match: 5. The whole variable domain, remainder taken from reference TRBV29-1 and TRBJ1-2, is SAVISQKPSRDICQRGTSLTIQCQVDSQVTMMFWYRQQPGQSLTLIATANQGSEATYESGFVIDKFPISRPNLTFSTLTVSNMSPEDSSIYLCSVPGTGVGYTFGSGTRLTVV.

This clonotype was counted at least ten times. The CDR3 loop is CASSWTRDRSNYF. The CDR3 coding sequence is TGCGCCAGCAGCTGGACTAGGGACAGGAGTAATTATTTT. The rearrangement links TRBV5-1 to TRBJ2-3; the D gene is possibly TRBD1 (8 bases). V was clipped by 3 bases and J by 15 bases, with 20 bases between them. The CDR3 sequence is 13 residues long. In germline, CDR1 is SGHRS, CDR2 YFSETQ.

J is TRBJ2-5 and V is TRBV12-3 or TRBV12-4; TRBD2 matches at 7 bases. This CDR3 region has 14 residues. J was trimmed by 5 bases and V by 4 bases; bases with no gene match: 7. For the CDR3, the DNA is TGTGCCAGCAGTTCCTCGGGGGGATGGGAGACCCAGTACTTC. It translates to CASSSSGGWETQYF.

V and J are TRBV10-3 and TRBJ2-6, with D perhaps matching TRBD2 (7 bases). Trimming cost V 3 bases and J 4 bases, with 13 bases left between them. This CDR3 has 16 residues. Germline V gives CDR1 ENHRY, CDR2 SYGVKD. The DNA of the CDR3 is TGTGCCATCAGTGACCCGGGGGGCTCCGGGGCCAACGTCCTGACTTTC. This sequence encodes CAISDPGGSGANVLTF.

This rearrangement joins TRBV7-9 to TRBJ2-7; TRBD2 matches at 7 bases. Germline loops: CDR1 SEHNR, CDR2 FQNEAQ (reference sequence). V lost 5 bases, J lost 3 bases, and 13 bases stayed unmatched. This CDR3 region has 16 residues. This CDR3 is CASSTFIPAGLYEQYF. CDR3 bases: TGTGCCAGCAGCACCTTCATCCCAGCGGGGCTCTACGAGCAGTACTTC.

V is TRBV25-1 and J is TRBJ2-5, with D possibly being TRBD1 (6 bases). The CDR3 totals 13 residues. V lost 6 bases and J 7 bases, leaving 15 bases between the germline ends. The V gene's germline CDR1 is MGHDK and CDR2 SYGVNS. The CDR3 sequence is CASRETGTGTQYF. The CDR3, as DNA: TGTGCCAGCAGGGAAACAGGGACGGGGACCCAGTACTTC.

The V gene is TRBV7-8, the J gene TRBJ2-7; TRBD1 agrees at 9 bases. Trimming took 3 bases from V and 4 from J; bases not matched to a gene: 10. CDR3 length: 16 amino acids. Germline V gene data show CDR1 as SGHVS and CDR2 as FQNEAQ. The CDR3 reads CASSFPRDRDLYEQYF. The CDR3 nucleotides are TGTGCCAGCAGCTTTCCCCGGGACAGGGATTTGTACGAGCAGTACTTC.

This clonotype was counted many times. The gene calls are TRBV5-6 and TRBJ1-2; D is perhaps TRBD1 (5 bases). The germline V gene encodes CDR1 SGHDT and CDR2 YYEEEE. CDR3 size: 15 residues. V was trimmed by 1 base and J by 4 bases, leaving 14 bases between them. CDR3 residues: CASSLQGGAAYGYTF. CDR3 nucleotide sequence: TGTGCCAGCAGCTTGCAGGGTGGGGCAGCCTATGGCTACACCTTC. The variable domain in full, completed from reference TRBV5-6 and TRBJ1-2, reads DAGVTQSPTHLIKTRGQQVTLRCSPKSGHDTVSWYQQALGQGPQFIFQYYEEEERQRGNFPDRFSGHQFPNYSSELNVNALLLGDSALYLCASSLQGGAAYGYTFGSGTRLTVV.

The chain is built from TRBV24-1 and TRBJ2-7, with 7 bases identical to TRBD1. Per the germline V gene, CDR1 is KGHDR and CDR2 is SFDVKD. V lost 3 bases to trimming and J lost 2 bases; unmatched junction nucleotides: 6. This CDR3 region has 15 residues. The CDR3 nucleotides are TGTGCCACCAGTGATCCTGGGACAGAAGCCTACGAGCAGTACTTC. Its translation is CATSDPGTEAYEQYF.

This clonotype was seen repeatedly, ten times or more. The rearrangement joins TRBV7-9 to TRBJ2-5; 9 bases match TRBD2. Germline V gives CDR1 SEHNR, CDR2 FQNEAQ (reference sequence). The CDR3 has 19 amino acids. The V gene end was trimmed by 4 bases and the J gene end by 4 bases; junction bases not matched to a gene: 19. CDR3 DNA sequence: TGTGCCAGCAGCTCAATCGTTAGGAGCGGGGGGCCCCGGGGAGAGACCCAGTACTTC. Translation gives CASSSIVRSGGPRGETQYF.

The chain links TRBV5-1 to TRBJ2-3, with 14 positions matching TRBD2. Germline V gives CDR1 SGHRS, CDR2 YFSETQ. The V gene end was trimmed by 4 bases and the J gene end by 4 bases; junction bases not matched to a gene: 11. The CDR3 extends over 18 amino acids. The CDR3 spells CASSPPGLGLAGADTQYF. The DNA for the CDR3 is TGCGCCAGCAGCCCCCCCGGGTTGGGACTAGCGGGGGCAGATACGCAGTATTTT.

There are many counts of this clonotype. J is TRBJ2-7 and V is TRBV6-1; 8 nucleotides align to TRBD1. Germline trimming cut 5 bases from V and 2 bases from J; bases unmatched to any gene: 2. The CDR3 consists of 13 residues. Germline CDR1 and CDR2: MNHNS and SASEGT. CDR3 DNA sequence: TGTGCCAGCAGTCGGGACAGGCCCTACGAGCAGTACTTC. Protein sequence: CASSRDRPYEQYF.

The V call is TRBV12-3 or TRBV12-4, the J call TRBJ2-2; D not resolved. The CDR3 covers 16 residues. V was shortened by 3 bases and J by 2 bases, with 13 bases between the two germline ends. As DNA, the CDR3 is TGTGCCAGCAGTTTTAGGTCAGGACCTAACACCGGGGAGCTGTTTTTT. It specifies CASSFRSGPNTGELFF.

The table lists this clonotype with a few counts. The rearrangement uses TRBV20-1 and TRBJ2-5, with TRBD2 identical over 8 bases. The junction had 10 bases not matched to a gene; V was cut back by 5 bases and J by 5 bases. This CDR3 is built from 14 residues. Germline assignment: CDR1 DFQATT and CDR2 SNEGSKA (reference sequence). The CDR3 sequence is CSAGEGLVEETQYF. The CDR3 coding sequence is TGCAGTGCTGGGGAGGGACTAGTGGAGGAGACCCAGTACTTC.

In the case of this clonotype: Just one base apart from a much larger clone, this may be a read error. V gene TRBV6-5 combines with J gene TRBJ1-1; TRBD1 matches at 10 bases. The CDR3 totals 16 residues. The germline V gene has CDR1 MNHEY and CDR2 SVGAGI. The J segment lost 4 bases and the V segment lost 0 bases, leaving 5 bases of the junction unmatched. Here the CDR3 reads CASSYSETGGGTEAFF. In nucleotides, the CDR3 is TGTGCCAGCAGTTACTCCGAGACAGGGGGCGGCACTGAAGCTTTCTTT.